This T cell receptor (beta chain) was obtained from a study of blood T cells in healthy people across ages. Study-level points and caveats: The recorded TCR beta diversity per million T cells decreased in a roughly linear manner with age.

About this clonotype: Its antigen is unknown.

Looked up from germline, CDR1 is SGHTA and CDR2 is FQGNSA. V shed 3 bases and J 13 bases; nucleotides not matched to a gene: 12. CDR3 length: 14 amino acids. Then a second PCR, running roughly 6 to 11 cycles, was carried out with a sample-barcoded 5' primer and a J-beta primer mix. Each cDNA molecule was tagged by a template-switch adaptor that had 12 random nucleotides. TCRdb called the 5' RACE reads again in MiXCR, with one record for every CDR3 protein. The repertoire holds 1.5 million to 2 million distinct CDR3 sequences, with about 35% as singletons. Sequencing used blood. This clonotype was sampled from a woman aged 25 to 39 in good health. The rearrangement links TRBV7-2 to TRBJ2-1; 7 nucleotides align to TRBD1. The CDR3 protein is CASSFGTVQETQFF. The CDR3 DNA sequence: TGTGCCAGCAGCTTTGGGACAGTTCAAGAGACCCAGTTCTTC.